This note documents a single T cell receptor beta chain sequence. In the original processing: Reference gene primers were amplified, and this amplification served to estimate nucleated cell counts. Clones were sequenced by immunoSEQ multiplex PCR, and TCRdb holds only the in-frame ones, with some missing. V and J calls and clone size are those listed in that table; D and trimming were worked out from the DNA. This table has about 270,000 clones, more than 80% appearing once. The sample comes from a study of blood T cell repertoires in COVID-19. The wider study: Spain, Italy and the United States supplied samples that represented acute and convalescent COVID-19. PBMCs, B-cell-depleted T cells, or T cells were the source of the cDNA or gDNA that made up the material.

The CDR3 has 14 residues. The V gene lost 4 bases and the J gene lost 6 bases, with 14 bases spanning the gap. Germline V gives CDR1 SGDLS, CDR2 YYNGEE. Assignments of participants to cohorts depended upon their own reported clinical history. The material sequenced was PBMCs or T cells enriched from blood (not recorded which). This clonotype was sampled from a woman aged 25 to 45 with acute COVID-19. The gene calls are TRBV9 and TRBJ2-1, with TRBD2 as a possible D gene (6 bases). For the CDR3, the DNA is TGTGCCAGCAGCCCCTACGGGACTTTCAATGAGCAGTTCTTC. Translated: CASSPYGTFNEQFF. Variable domain in full (rest from reference TRBV9 and TRBJ2-1): DSGVTQTPKHLITATGQRVTLRCSPRSGDLSVYWYQQSLDQGLQFLIQYYNGEERAKGNILERFSAQQFPDLHSELNLSSLELGDSALYFCASSPYGTFNEQFFGPGTRLTVL.